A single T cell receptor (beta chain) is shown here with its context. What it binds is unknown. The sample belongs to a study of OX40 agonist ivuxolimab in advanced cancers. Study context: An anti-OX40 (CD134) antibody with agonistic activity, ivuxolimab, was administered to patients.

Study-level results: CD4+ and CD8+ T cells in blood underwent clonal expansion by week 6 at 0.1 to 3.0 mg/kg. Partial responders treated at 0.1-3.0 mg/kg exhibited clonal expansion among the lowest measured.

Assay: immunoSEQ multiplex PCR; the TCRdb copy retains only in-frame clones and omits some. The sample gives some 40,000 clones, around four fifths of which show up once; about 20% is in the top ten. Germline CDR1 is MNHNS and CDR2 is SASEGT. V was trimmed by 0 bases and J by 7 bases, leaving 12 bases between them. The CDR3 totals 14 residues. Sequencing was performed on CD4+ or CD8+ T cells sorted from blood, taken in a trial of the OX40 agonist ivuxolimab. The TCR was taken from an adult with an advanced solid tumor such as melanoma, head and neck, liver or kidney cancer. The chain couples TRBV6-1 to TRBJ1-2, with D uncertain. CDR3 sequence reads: CASSEAVTLSGYTF. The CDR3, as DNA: TGTGCCAGCAGTGAAGCTGTCACCTTATCTGGCTACACCTTC.